The rows below give T cell receptor beta chains drawn from one sample of a study of regulatory T cells in long-lasting Graves disease. One entry per CDR3 protein results from TCRdb running MiXCR on the multiplex PCR reads. Seen here are some 450,000 distinct CDR3 sequences, around a quarter observed once, and the top ten hold about a quarter. The source material was peripheral blood mononuclear cells (PBMCs), sampled when the disease was refractory, from a patient treated with antithyroid drugs. These receptors all come from a female donor with Graves disease. Each CDR3 is given with its conserved first and last residue. D genes are given only for firm matches. Rows may omit the clone size; those that give it use once, few, many or a size class.

TRBV24-1,TRBJ1-2,TRBD1,few,TGTGCCACCAGTGATGGGACAGGGCCGAACTATGGCTACACCTTC,CATSDGTGPNYGYTF
TRBV29-1,TRBJ1-1,TRBD1,NA,TGCAGCGTTGACAGGGGGCTGCTTACTGAAGCTTTCTTT,CSVDRGLLTEAFF
TRBV19,TRBJ2-1,NA,NA,TGTGCCAGTAGCATAACTAGCTCATCGGGGGCTGAGCAGTTCTTC,CASSITSSSGAEQFF
TRBV3-1,TRBJ2-5,TRBD2,NA,TGTGCCAGCAGCCAAGATTTCAGTAGCGGGAGCGCGGAGACCCAGTACTTC,CASSQDFSSGSAETQYF
TRBV6-1,TRBJ2-7,TRBD1,many,TGTGCCAGCAGGGATACAGGGGGCCTCTACGAGCAGTACTTC,CASRDTGGLYEQYF
TRBV12-3/TRBV12-4,TRBJ2-5,NA,few,TGTACCAGCAGTCCCGACAGAGAAGAGACCCAGTACTTC,CTSSPDREETQYF
TRBV6-2/TRBV6-3,TRBJ2-3,TRBD1,NA,TGTGCCAGCAGTCAACGGACAGGGGGTCCAGATACGCAGTATTTT,CASSQRTGGPDTQYF
TRBV11-3,TRBJ2-2,TRBD2,few,TGTGCCAGCAGCTTCTCGCTCGGACTAGCGGGAGCGAAGACCGGGGAGCTGTTTTTT,CASSFSLGLAGAKTGELFF
TRBV25-1,TRBJ1-2,TRBD1,NA,TGTGCCAGCAGTGTACCCGGACAGGGGAGCTATGGCTACACCTTC,CASSVPGQGSYGYTF
TRBV4-1,TRBJ1-2,NA,many,TGCGCCAGCAGCCAAATGGCGGCCACCCACGCGGTGAATGGCTACACCTTC,CASSQMAATHAVNGYTF
TRBV6-1,TRBJ2-7,NA,NA,TGTGCCAGCAGGCTTAGATTCTCCTACGAGCAGTACTTC,CASRLRFSYEQYF
TRBV29-1,TRBJ2-3,NA,NA,TGCAGCGTTGACCCTGAGACGACCCTAGATACGCAGTATTTT,CSVDPETTLDTQYF
TRBV27,TRBJ1-2,NA,many,TGTGCCAGCAGTTCTACGGTTGCTAACTATGGCTACACCTTC,CASSSTVANYGYTF
TRBV30,TRBJ2-2,NA,few,TGTGCCCTTACAGTCACCGGGGAGCTGTTTTTT,CALTVTGELFF
TRBV14,TRBJ2-7,TRBD2,NA,TGTGCCAGCAGCCAAAGGATACTAGCGGGATCCTCCCACGAGCAGTACTTC,CASSQRILAGSSHEQYF
TRBV7-3,TRBJ2-2,NA,NA,TGTGCCAGCAGGAGGGGTTCGAACACCGGGGAGCTGTTTTTT,CASRRGSNTGELFF
TRBV6-1,TRBJ1-5,NA,few,TGTGCCACGTGGGATCATAGCAATCAGCCCCAGCATTTT,CATWDHSNQPQHF
TRBV28,TRBJ2-1,TRBD2,few,TGTGCCAGCAGTTTAGGGACTAGCGGGAAGGATGAGCAGTTCTTC,CASSLGTSGKDEQFF
TRBV28,TRBJ2-7,TRBD1,many,TGTGCCAGCGGGGGATCGGACAGGCCGGGCGAGCAGTACTTC,CASGGSDRPGEQYF
TRBV28,TRBJ2-5,NA,many,TGTGCCAGCAGTCGGCAGGGGACGGAGACCCAGTACTTC,CASSRQGTETQYF
TRBV2,TRBJ1-4,TRBD1,many,TGTGCCAGCAGGGAGACAGGGGCTAATGAAAAACTGTTTTTT,CASRETGANEKLFF
TRBV20-1,TRBJ2-3,NA,NA,TGCAGTGCGGATGAGCTCACAGATACGCAGTATTTT,CSADELTDTQYF
TRBV2,TRBJ1-2,TRBD1,NA,TGTGCCAGCAGCACCGGGACAGCTCGTGGCGACACCTTC,CASSTGTARGDTF
TRBV24-1,TRBJ2-2,NA,NA,TGTGCCACCAGTGACTCACCTAGCGGGGAGCTGTTTTTT,CATSDSPSGELFF
TRBV18,TRBJ1-1,TRBD1,many,TGTGCCAGCTCACCTAATACCTTAGACAGGGCCACTGAAGCTTTCTTT,CASSPNTLDRATEAFF
TRBV5-1,TRBJ2-1,TRBD2,NA,TGCGCCAGCAGCTCGATGGGGCGGGAGTTTGAGTACAATGAGCAGTTCTTC,CASSSMGREFEYNEQFF
TRBV28,TRBJ1-2,TRBD1,NA,TGTGCCAGCAGTTCCGGAGGGGCAGGGGGCGGCTATGGCTACACCTTC,CASSSGGAGGGYGYTF
TRBV2,TRBJ2-2,TRBD1,NA,TGTGCCAGCAGTGATTATGAGACAGGGGACCACACCGGGGAGCTGTTTTTT,CASSDYETGDHTGELFF
TRBV5-1,TRBJ2-3,TRBD2,NA,TGCGCCAGCAGCTCCCCTAGCGGGAGAATCACAGATACGCAGTATTTT,CASSSPSGRITDTQYF
TRBV30,TRBJ2-1,NA,many,TGTGCCTGGAGTGGTGGCGGTCTAAGCTACAATGAGCAGTTCTTC,CAWSGGGLSYNEQFF
TRBV2,TRBJ2-7,NA,many,TGTGCCAGCAGTCTACAGGGAGGGGAGCAGTACTTC,CASSLQGGEQYF
TRBV9,TRBJ2-2,NA,NA,TGTGCCAGCAGCGTAGCTGCTCACACCGCCGGGGAGCTGTTTTTT,CASSVAAHTAGELFF
TRBV6-1,TRBJ2-7,TRBD1,many,TGTGCCAGTAGGACAGGGTCGGGCGAGCAGTACTTC,CASRTGSGEQYF
TRBV11-2,TRBJ2-7,TRBD2,few,TGTGCCAGCAGCTTAGATCGGGACTACTCCTCCTACGAGCAGTACTTC,CASSLDRDYSSYEQYF
TRBV28,TRBJ2-7,TRBD1,many,TGTGCCAGCAGTTCCAGATCGACAGGGTTCGACGAGCAGTACTTC,CASSSRSTGFDEQYF
TRBV28,TRBJ1-6,TRBD1,many,TGTGCCTCTCAGGGACAGGGTTATTCACCCCTCCACTTT,CASQGQGYSPLHF
TRBV29-1,TRBJ1-3,NA,NA,TGCAGCGTTAAAGGGGTTAGCTCTGGAAACACCATATATTTT,CSVKGVSSGNTIYF
TRBV3-1,TRBJ1-1,TRBD1,few,TGTGCCAGCAGCAATATGGGACAGGGAGTAGCTTTCTTT,CASSNMGQGVAFF
TRBV15,TRBJ1-5,TRBD1,many,TGTGCCACACAGGGACAGGGGGCCGATCAGCCCCAGCATTTT,CATQGQGADQPQHF
TRBV6-1,TRBJ2-2,NA,NA,TGTGCCAGCAGACGAGTGAGCGGGAACACCGGGGAGCTGTTTTTT,CASRRVSGNTGELFF
TRBV27,TRBJ2-4,NA,few,TGTGCCAGCACGACCGGGGGCCTTGGCAACATTCAGTACTTC,CASTTGGLGNIQYF
TRBV7-2,TRBJ2-1,TRBD2,NA,TGTGCCAGCAGCGCGTACGGGGGGAATGAGCAGTTCTTC,CASSAYGGNEQFF
TRBV3-1,TRBJ2-2,NA,many,TGTGCCAGCAGCCAAGACCTAAGGGGGTCCGGGGAGCTGTTTTTT,CASSQDLRGSGELFF
TRBV20-1,TRBJ2-5,TRBD2,NA,TGCAGTGCTAGAGACGGGAGGGCCGCCAAAGAGACCCAGTACTTC,CSARDGRAAKETQYF
TRBV5-1,TRBJ2-6,TRBD1,NA,TGCGCCAGCAGGACCGGGACAGGCTCTGGGGCCAACGTCCTGACTTTC,CASRTGTGSGANVLTF
TRBV3-2,TRBJ1-6,NA,few,TGTGCCAGCAGCCAAGGAGTCGGTCGCTATAATTCACCCCTCCACTTT,CASSQGVGRYNSPLHF
TRBV29-1,TRBJ1-2,NA,NA,TGCAGCGTCCTCAGGCGGACAAACTATGGCTACACCTTC,CSVLRRTNYGYTF
TRBV20-1,TRBJ2-7,TRBD2,many,TGCAGTGCTAGACCCTTTAGCGGGGGCCACTACGAGCAGTACTTC,CSARPFSGGHYEQYF
TRBV20-1,TRBJ1-2,NA,NA,TGCAGTGCTACATCGCTTATATCAGGGGATGGCTACACCTTC,CSATSLISGDGYTF
TRBV12-3/TRBV12-4,TRBJ2-7,NA,many,TGTGCCAGCAGCCTAGTCGGACTAACTGAACTGGACTTC,CASSLVGLTELDF
TRBV28,TRBJ1-2,NA,many,TGTGCCAGCAGTCCTCATACAGTGCCTAACTATGGCTACACCTTC,CASSPHTVPNYGYTF
TRBV28,TRBJ1-2,NA,many,TGTGCCAGCAGTTGGCCAGGGTGGAGCTATGGCTACACCTTC,CASSWPGWSYGYTF
TRBV6-5,TRBJ2-2,TRBD2,few,TGTGCCAGCAGTTACCGACTAGCGGGAGTTGGAACCGGGGAGCTGTTTTTT,CASSYRLAGVGTGELFF
TRBV28,TRBJ1-2,TRBD1,many,TGTGCCAGCATCCCCGGACAGGGAAGGAACTATGGCTACACCTTC,CASIPGQGRNYGYTF
TRBV5-6,TRBJ1-2,NA,few,TGTGCCAGCAGCATACGACAGGCCTTATATGGCTACACCTTC,CASSIRQALYGYTF
TRBV2,TRBJ1-5,NA,many,TGTGCCAGCAGTGATTCGACTCTACGTGGCAATCAGCCCCAGCATTTT,CASSDSTLRGNQPQHF
TRBV5-1,TRBJ1-1,NA,NA,TGCGCCAGCAGCCCCTCGGGACGGACCCTCCTAAACACTGAAGCTTTCTTT,CASSPSGRTLLNTEAFF
TRBV7-9,TRBJ2-5,NA,NA,TGTGCCAGCAGCCCTGCCGTTGCCAGCAGAGAGACCCAGTACTTC,CASSPAVASRETQYF
TRBV29-1,TRBJ1-1,NA,NA,TGCAGCGAAAGGCAGGGCGTGACTGAAGCTTTCTTT,CSERQGVTEAFF